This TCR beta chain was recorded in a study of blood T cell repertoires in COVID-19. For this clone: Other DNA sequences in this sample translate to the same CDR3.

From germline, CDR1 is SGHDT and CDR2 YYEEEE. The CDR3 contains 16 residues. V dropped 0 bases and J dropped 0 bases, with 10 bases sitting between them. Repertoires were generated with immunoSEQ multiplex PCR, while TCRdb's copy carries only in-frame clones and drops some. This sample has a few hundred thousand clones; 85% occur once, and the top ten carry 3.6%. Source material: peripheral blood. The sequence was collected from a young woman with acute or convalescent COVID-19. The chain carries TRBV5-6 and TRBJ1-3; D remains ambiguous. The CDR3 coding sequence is TGTGCCAGCAGCTTGGCCCCAGCGGGCTCTGGAAACACCATATATTTT. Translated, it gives CASSLAPAGSGNTIYF.